The following is a TCR beta chain sequence with its context. Which antigen it targets is not known. No base-level quality is on record; no much larger clone is a single base apart. The data originate from a study of blood T cell repertoires in COVID-19 (dated by TCRdb to the early 2020s). About the study as a whole: Collaborator samples came from the United States, Italy and Spain and covered acute and convalescent phases of COVID-19. The repertoires were released in a freely available public database intended as a resource for research on the immune response to SARS-CoV-2. Subjects who had been exposed to COVID-19, were actively infected with it, or had recovered from it provided the deeply sampled blood TCRbeta repertoires that made up the dataset. Where available, HLA class I and class II types were taken from metadata supplied by the sample provider and were not determined by assay-based typing. Samples were obtained from the ongoing ImmuneRACE study (first 160 participants) and from about 1,300 subjects provided by 6 global collaborators. The sample metadata nearly always contained a de-identified subject ID, COVID-19 status, age in years and sex. The prospective study material was composed of cDNA or gDNA derived from T cells, B-cell-depleted T cells, or PBMCs.

Each collaborating institution followed its own protocols to collect whole blood in K2EDTA tubes. For TCRbeta analysis, collaborator samples were shipped as frozen whole blood, as isolated PBMCs, or as DNA extracted from either sample type. Sequences SEHNR (CDR1) and FQNEAQ (CDR2) are obtained from the germline V gene (reference sequence). The CDR3 has 12 amino acids, counting the end cysteine and phenylalanine. The read is trimmed to its CDR3 DNA, 36 bases read in frame from base 1. Between the V and J ends, shortened by 1 base and 4 bases respectively, the junction contains 5 bases. The immunoSEQ Assay, a bias-controlled multiplex PCR, was used to amplify TCRbeta CDR3 regions from genomic DNA. As for the original processing: Nucleated cell counts per sample were estimated from amplification of reference gene primers within the assay. To quantify the absolute abundance of each unique TCRbeta CDR3 rearrangement, sequence reads were collapsed and filtered. For each sample, productive Simpson clonality was calculated by taking the square root of Simpson's diversity index across productive rearrangements. Imported from immuneACCESS, the table was reduced by TCRdb to in-frame sequences with V and J called. These copies leave out some clones; in studies compared against another copy, an unresolved V gene accounts for under half, and the cause of the remainder is not known. V, J and clone size reflect that table, while D and trimming were determined from the DNA. The sample contains roughly 200,000 clones, 90% of them found a single time. Clones ranked in the top ten supply 0.62% of the sample.

Broader findings and caveats from the paper: Clinical and demographic metadata were provided uncurated, with the amount varying by source and participant.

The origin of this receptor is a man aged 45-60 years with acute or convalescent COVID-19. In this chain, TRBV7-9 is recombined with TRBJ2-7, with the D segment identity uncertain. Sequenced input: peripheral blood. The sequenced DNA is TGTGCCAGCAGCTTAGAATCGTACGAGCAGTACTTC. It is translated as CASSLESYEQYF.